This T cell receptor beta chain was recovered during a study of PD-1 blockade in classical Hodgkin lymphoma (dated by TCRdb to the early 2020s). As for the study more broadly: Nivolumab dosing was 3 mg/kg intravenously every 2 weeks, continuing until either disease progression or unacceptable toxicity. The study used TCR beta sequencing and CyTOF to define a peripheral blood immune signature of response to PD-1 blockade in classical Hodgkin lymphoma.

A note on this clone: This clone's antigen is unknown. Per-base quality was not reported, and no clone a single base away is much larger than it.

V is pared back by 6 bases and J by 3 bases, with 6 bases lying between the germline termini. The CDR3, from cysteine to phenylalanine, totals 11 residues. Just the 33-base CDR3 DNA is kept, in frame starting at base 1. Sequences KGHSH (CDR1) and LQKENI (CDR2) are obtained from the germline V gene. Points the paper makes about the study in general: The study was restricted to a single clinical trial cohort, and the causes of repertoire differences, possibly disease activity or prior therapy, were left undefined. Newly diagnosed patients were reported to have lower baseline TCR diversity than healthy donors, and relapsed/refractory patients were reported to have lower baseline TCR diversity still. Diversity was lower in patients who began nivolumab less than 1 year after ASCT, so these patients were left out of later analyses to avoid confounding by immune reconstitution. A significant rise by C4D1 was seen in CD4+ but not CD8+ TCR diversity (p=0.0027 vs p=0.16), with the rise being most apparent in complete responders (p=0.02). Trial patients achieving complete response had baseline diversity similar to newly diagnosed patients, whereas partial responders and progressors had significantly lower diversity.

The Qiagen DNeasy kit was used to extract genomic DNA both from unsorted PBMCs and from the negatively selected CD4+ and CD8+ fractions. Using primers that anneal to V and J segments, immunoSEQ multiplex PCR amplified the TCR beta CDR3 regions. A synthetic immune receptor repertoire was used to minimize amplification bias, and any remaining bias was removed computationally after sequencing. On the study's bioinformatics: Custom Python scripts were used to quantify repertoire diversity as the Shannon entropy index. Unsorted, CD4+ and CD8+ repertoires were analyzed separately, except in combined analyses where CD4+ and CD8+ sequences were merged in silico. A clone was considered expanded if an increase in frequency of at least 2-fold after treatment relative to C1D1 was found, and a pseudocount of 0.5 was applied to clones undetected at baseline. Singleton clones were defined as clones with 0 or 1 copy at C1D1, and non-singleton clones were defined as clones with 2 or more copies. Clones expanded in unsorted samples were annotated as CD4+, CD8+ or unknown by matching protein sequences in sorted samples from the same patient. Diversity changes from C1D1 to C4D1 were tested in paired samples using Wilcoxon tests. Entries here come from immuneACCESS through TCRdb and include only in-frame sequences with V and J called. Some clones fail to appear in such tables; in the studies checked, an unresolved V gene covers under half of the shortfall, and the cause of the remainder is unknown. V and J calls and clone size are given by that table; D and trimming were obtained from the DNA. This sample holds a few thousand clones; over 65% were observed only once. 25% to 35% of the sample is held by the ten biggest clonotypes.

In light of the paper, this sample's time point label describes: cycle 4 day 1 (C4D1), after 5 to 7 weeks of nivolumab. Every trial patient had relapsed following autologous stem cell transplantation, and prior brentuximab vedotin exposure was what differed among cohorts A, B and C. CD8+ T cells were purified from thawed PBMCs by magnetic negative selection with a Miltenyi CD8+ T cell isolation kit. The trial cohort comprised a few dozen patients with relapsed/refractory classical Hodgkin lymphoma whose best overall responses were complete response, partial response or progressive disease. In the multi-cohort phase II CheckMate 205 trial, trial patients received single-agent nivolumab. An independent review committee assessed best overall response using the 2007 International Working Group response criteria. Trial PBMCs were obtained immediately prior to nivolumab initiation (C1D1) and on therapy at cycle 2 day 1 and cycle 4 day 1. Peripheral blood was collected in 8 mL Vacutainer Cell Preparation Tubes, from which PBMCs were isolated by centrifugation and then cryopreserved. Purified CD4+ and CD8+ fractions were prepared only for cases with an additional available PBMC sample. Magnetically labelled cells were removed on LS columns in a quadroMACS separator, and the flow-through was collected as the purified fraction.

The sequence derives from a human donor with classical Hodgkin lymphoma. The rearrangement joined TRBV18 to TRBJ2-7; the D gene assignment is ambiguous. The sequenced sample was CD8+ T cells from blood, obtained before the fourth cycle of nivolumab. The DNA reads as follows: TGTGCCAGCTCCCGAGTCTACGAGCAGTACTTC. Its protein reads: CASSRVYEQYF.